These T cell receptor beta chains were read from a single sample in a study of shared clonotypes between healthy human individuals. The table came from immunoSEQ multiplex PCR; TCRdb's copy has only in-frame clones and leaves some out. The sample holds roughly 2.5 million clones; 90% to 95% are singletons and the top ten take around 0.15%. The sample comprised naive CD4+ T cells sorted from blood. The receptors originated from a man aged 18 to 35 in good health. CDR3s include the opening cysteine and the closing phenylalanine or tryptophan. The D gene is left open where the match is weak. Only some rows state a clone size, as once, few, many or a class for expanded clones.

V	D	J	size	CDR3	DNA
TRBV6-5	-	TRBJ2-7	once	CASRRDRSSYEQYF	TGTGCCAGCAGACGTGACAGATCCTCCTACGAGCAGTACTTC
TRBV6-5	TRBD1	TRBJ2-7	-	CASSSTDRGLGQYF	TGTGCCAGCAGTTCCACAGACAGGGGTCTGGGGCAGTACTTC
TRBV6-1	TRBD2	TRBJ2-7	-	CASSNSGGGYEQYF	TGTGCCAGCAGTAATAGCGGGGGAGGATACGAGCAGTACTTC
TRBV7-2	-	TRBJ2-3	few	CASSLAGLTDTQYF	TGTGCCAGCAGCTTAGCGGGACTCACAGATACGCAGTATTTT
TRBV30	TRBD1	TRBJ1-1	few	CAWSAEQGANTEAFF	TGTGCCTGGAGTGCAGAACAGGGGGCCAACACTGAAGCTTTCTTT
TRBV11-2	-	TRBJ1-5	-	CASSLKGGGNQPQHF	TGTGCCAGCAGCTTAAAGGGAGGGGGCAATCAGCCCCAGCATTTT
TRBV7-8	-	TRBJ2-5	-	CASSSTGSPLETQYF	TGTGCCAGCAGCTCCACGGGATCTCCCCTAGAGACCCAGTACTTC
TRBV30	-	TRBJ1-3	-	CAWSSGKVNSGNTIYF	TGTGCCTGGAGTTCGGGCAAGGTAAACTCTGGAAACACCATATATTTT
TRBV5-6	-	TRBJ2-2	-	CASSFLDRGTGELFF	TGTGCCAGCAGCTTTTTGGACCGGGGAACCGGGGAGCTGTTTTTT
TRBV19	TRBD1	TRBJ2-7	-	CASSPGQKSYEQYF	TGTGCCAGTAGTCCGGGACAGAAATCCTACGAGCAGTACTTC
TRBV5-1	-	TRBJ2-7	-	CASSLVGGHSYEQYF	TGCGCCAGCAGCTTGGTTGGAGGCCACTCCTACGAGCAGTACTTC
TRBV27	TRBD1	TRBJ1-2	-	CASSPKGDSRSYTF	TGTGCCAGCAGCCCCAAGGGGGACAGTCGAAGCTACACCTTC
TRBV19	TRBD2	TRBJ2-4	-	CASSIKVAGGPLNIQYF	TGTGCCAGTAGTATAAAAGTAGCGGGAGGGCCGTTAAACATTCAGTACTTC
TRBV18	-	TRBJ2-1	-	CASSLRQNNEQFF	TGTGCCAGCTCACTGCGACAGAACAATGAGCAGTTCTTC
TRBV18	-	TRBJ2-7	-	CASSSFAEGDYEQYF	TGTGCCAGCTCATCCTTCGCTGAGGGGGACTACGAGCAGTACTTC
TRBV7-2	-	TRBJ1-4	-	CASSLARHSFSTNEKLFF	TGTGCCAGCAGCTTAGCCAGGCACAGTTTCTCAACTAATGAAAAACTGTTTTTT
TRBV28	-	TRBJ2-7	-	CASSLLPGSYEQYF	TGTGCCAGCAGTTTACTACCCGGCTCCTACGAGCAGTACTTC
TRBV7-2	-	TRBJ2-7	-	CASSAWTPSSSYEQYF	TGTGCCAGCAGCGCCTGGACACCTTCCAGCTCCTACGAGCAGTACTTC
TRBV5-1	-	TRBJ2-1	-	CASSLVGYQGIYNEQFF	TGCGCCAGCAGCTTGGTGGGCTACCAGGGAATTTACAATGAGCAGTTCTTC
TRBV2	-	TRBJ1-5	-	CASSDRRGGNQPQHF	TGTGCCAGCAGTGACCGGCGAGGGGGCAATCAGCCCCAGCATTTT
TRBV7-8	-	TRBJ2-3	-	CASSFTDTQYF	TGTGCCAGCAGCTTTACAGATACGCAGTATTTT
TRBV6-5	-	TRBJ2-5	-	CASSKPGLSQETQYF	TGTGCCAGCAGTAAACCGGGACTTTCCCAAGAGACCCAGTACTTC
TRBV7-9	-	TRBJ1-1	few	CASSVAEGRNTEAFF	TGTGCCAGCAGCGTAGCGGAGGGAAGGAACACTGAAGCTTTCTTT
TRBV28	TRBD1	TRBJ2-1	-	CASSLMGTGWGFF	TGTGCCAGCAGTTTAATGGGGACAGGGTGGGGGTTCTTC
TRBV19	-	TRBJ2-5	-	CASSIGSQETQYF	TGTGCCAGTAGTATAGGAAGCCAAGAGACCCAGTACTTC
TRBV7-2	-	TRBJ2-3	-	CASSRGSGTDTQYF	TGTGCCAGCAGCCGAGGGTCCGGCACAGATACGCAGTATTTT
TRBV6-5	TRBD2	TRBJ2-5	-	CASSTGGWQETQYF	TGTGCCAGCAGTACCGGGGGGTGGCAAGAGACCCAGTACTTC
TRBV6-5	TRBD1	TRBJ1-6	-	CASSIADRGTPLHF	TGTGCCAGCAGTATCGCGGACAGGGGAACACCCCTCCACTTT
TRBV4-2	TRBD1	TRBJ2-7	-	CASSPTGQGYEQYF	TGTGCCAGCAGTCCTACCGGACAGGGATACGAGCAGTACTTC
TRBV19	-	TRBJ2-6	-	CASGSGANVLTF	TGTGCCAGTGGGTCTGGGGCCAACGTCCTGACTTTC